A single sample is the source of the 21 T cell receptor beta chains below, sequenced in a study of CD8+CD57+ T cells in acquired aplastic anemia. Genomic DNA templated the TCR beta VDJ and CDR3 profiling. From the reads, TCRdb called clonotypes with MiXCR, one entry per CDR3 protein. Seen here are 200,000 to 250,000 distinct CDR3 sequences, 34% observed once, and the top ten hold around 1.1%. The sequenced material came from sorted CD4+, CD8+, or CD8+CD57+ T cells (not recorded which) from PBMCs. The receptors stem from a human donor in good health, serving as a control.

This clonotype was detected ten times or more. DNA of the CDR3: TGTGCCAGCAGCTTATATTCCCGGACTTTGCCAGAGACCCAGTACTTC. It yields the protein CASSLYSRTLPETQYF. This chain links TRBV7-9 with TRBJ2-5; possible D gene TRBD2, 5 bases. V shed 2 bases and J shed 4 bases, with 17 bases lying between them. The CDR3 spans 16 residues. The germline gives CDR1 SEHNR, CDR2 FQNEAQ (reference sequence). The full variable domain, with the rest looked up from reference TRBV7-9 and TRBJ2-5, is DTGVSQNPRHKITKRGQNVTFRCDPISEHNRLYWYRQTLGQGPEFLTYFQNEAQLEKSRLLSDRFSAERPKGSFSTLEIQRTEQGDSAMYLCASSLYSRTLPETQYFGPGTRLLVL.

The genes are TRBV2 and TRBJ1-1; a weak D match, TRBD1 (5 bases). The V gene lost 6 bases and the J gene lost 5 bases, with 19 bases spanning the gap. The CDR3 loop spans 15 amino acids. The germline CDR1 and CDR2 sequences are SNHLY and FYNNEI. This CDR3 is CASRIQAGGRTEAFF. As DNA, the CDR3 is TGTGCCAGCAGAATTCAAGCGGGGGGGAGGACTGAAGCTTTCTTT.

This clonotype was seen only a few times. The rearrangement uses TRBV11-1 and TRBJ1-1, with TRBD1 matching over 7 bases. Germline V gives CDR1 SGHAT, CDR2 FQDESV (reference sequence). The CDR3 consists of 17 residues. Trimming cost V 0 bases and J 2 bases; bases outside gene matches: 9. DNA of the CDR3: TGTGCCAGCAGCTTAGCTTTGACAGGGAGGCGTAACACTGAAGCTTTCTTT. Its protein is CASSLALTGRRNTEAFF.

Only a few counts were recorded for this clonotype. The CDR3, as DNA: TGTGCCAGCAGGGGGGTCAGAAGAATCACCCTCCACTTT. Translated, it gives CASRGVRRITLHF. The rearrangement joins TRBV2 to TRBJ1-6; D is possibly TRBD1 (5 bases). CDR3 length: 13 residues. V was shortened by 6 bases and J by 14 bases, with 17 bases between the two germline ends. The germline V gene encodes CDR1 SNHLY and CDR2 FYNNEI. The variable domain in full, completed from reference TRBV2 and TRBJ1-6, reads EPEVTQTPSHQVTQMGQEVILRCVPISNHLYFYWYRQILGQKVEFLVSFYNNEISEKSEIFDDQFSVERPDGSNFTLKIRSTKLEDSAMYFCASRGVRRITLHFGNGTRLTVT.

The gene calls are TRBV24-1 and TRBJ2-1; 7 nucleotides match TRBD2. V trimming: 9 bases; J trimming: 3 bases; junction bases outside the gene matches: 10. Germline V gene lookup returns CDR1 KGHDR and CDR2 SFDVKD. This CDR3 is built from 15 residues. In nucleotides, the CDR3 is TGTGCCACCTGGGACCCCCGGGACTACTACAATGAGCAGTTCTTC. Encoded protein: CATWDPRDYYNEQFF.

Worth noting for this clonotype: This may come from a read error, since a much larger clone is one base off. V and J are TRBV6-1 and TRBJ2-7; a possible D gene is TRBD1 (6 bases). The length of the CDR3 is 13 residues. The germline CDR1 and CDR2 sequences are MNHNS and SASEGT. CDR3 bases: TGTGCCAGCAGTGGCGACAGGCCCACTGAGCGGTACTTC. Protein sequence: CASSGDRPTERYF.

The chain couples TRBV30 to TRBJ2-7; D call uncertain. The V and J ends lost 1 base and 2 bases respectively, with 9 bases between them. CDR1 GTSNPN and CDR2 SVGIG come from the germline V gene (reference sequence). The CDR3 covers 13 residues. The CDR3 bases are TGTGCCTGGAGTGCTCCCAGTCCCTACGAGCAGTACTTC. Translated: CAWSAPSPYEQYF.

The sample holds a few counts of this clonotype. This could be a read error, since a much larger clone is one nucleotide away. The conserved final phenylalanine or tryptophan is absent from the CDR3, which likely points to a read error. The chain has TRBV7-3 and TRBJ1-1; the D gene is possibly TRBD1 (6 bases). Between the trimmed V and J ends, which lost 9 bases and 5 bases, there was a span of 16 bases. Germline V gene lookup returns CDR1 SGHTA and CDR2 FQGTGA. CDR3 length equals 13 residues. The CDR3 loop reads CASSPGHRTEAFL. The CDR3 bases are TGTGCCAGTAGCCCGGGACACCGAACTGAAGCTTTCCTT.

This chain connects TRBV2 to TRBJ1-6; no firm D call. Germline-derived CDR1 and CDR2 are SNHLY and FYNNEI. The CDR3 is made up of 15 amino acids. V was shortened by 10 bases and J by 10 bases, with 23 bases between the two germline ends. The CDR3 reads CATRLNRGFDSPLHF. DNA for the CDR3: TGTGCCACCAGACTGAATCGCGGGTTCGACTCACCCCTCCACTTT.

For the CDR3, the DNA is TGTGCCAGCAGTCCCGGTCGGAGCCGGACGAACACTGAAGCTTTCTTT. Its protein is CASSPGRSRTNTEAFF. V gene TRBV6-1 combines with J gene TRBJ1-1; D uncertain. V lost 5 bases, J lost 1 base, and 17 bases lay in between. The CDR3 totals 16 residues. Germline V gene data show CDR1 as MNHNS and CDR2 as SASEGT.

This clonotype was seen ten or more times. The chain has TRBV2 and TRBJ2-3; no clear D gene. Trimming took 10 bases from V and 0 from J, leaving 14 bases between them. From germline, CDR1 is SNHLY and CDR2 FYNNEI. The CDR3 loop spans 14 amino acids. The CDR3 spells CAIRARTSTDTQYF. CDR3 DNA sequence: TGTGCCATCCGAGCAAGAACTAGCACAGATACGCAGTATTTT.

This clonotype was seen ten or more times. The chain employs TRBV20-1 and TRBJ2-2; no reliable D call. This CDR3 is built from 14 residues. V was clipped by 1 base and J by 0 bases, with 6 bases between them. The germline gives CDR1 DFQATT, CDR2 SNEGSKA (reference sequence). CDR3 residues: CSARGAPNTGELFF. DNA of the CDR3: TGCAGTGCTAGAGGGGCGCCGAACACCGGGGAGCTGTTTTTT.

This clonotype was observed at least ten times. CDR3 bases: TGTGCCAGCAGTTTGATCGCCCTAGCGGGCACCTACGAGCAGTACTTC. Translating gives CASSLIALAGTYEQYF. The rearrangement uses TRBV12-3 or TRBV12-4 and TRBJ2-7; 8 bases are a match to TRBD2. This CDR3 comprises 16 residues. The V gene end was trimmed by 3 bases and the J gene end by 2 bases; junction bases not matched to a gene: 9.

Concerning this clonotype itself: The germline gene is not matched at one end of the junction; a read error may be the cause. The chain carries TRBV10-3 and TRBJ1-2; tentatively, D is TRBD1 (6 bases). This CDR3 contains 13 residues. CDR1 and CDR2 (germline): ENHRY, SYGVKD. CDR3 region: CASSYVSGAGYTF. The CDR3 region has the DNA TGTGCCAGCAGTTACGTGTCAGGGGCGGGCTACACCTTC.

At least ten counts were recorded for this clonotype. The CDR3 spells CASRAWRSGSNTEAFF. In nucleotides, the CDR3 is TGTGCCAGCAGGGCCTGGCGCAGCGGATCGAACACTGAAGCTTTCTTT. The chain combines TRBV7-9 with TRBJ1-1; D remains ambiguous. V shed 6 bases and J shed 1 base, with 18 bases lying between them. The CDR3 totals 16 residues. Germline CDR1 SEHNR, CDR2 FQNEAQ (reference sequence).

In this sample, this clonotype turned up once. Since no conserved phenylalanine or tryptophan closes the CDR3, a read error is the likely cause. The DNA is omitted, as the CDR3 cannot be located on it reliably, and the CDR3 follows TCRdb's listing. The V gene is TRBV11-1, the J gene TRBJ2-1. Germline loops: CDR1 SGHAT, CDR2 FQDESV (reference sequence). The CDR3 comprises 16 residues, both ends counted. The CDR3: CASSLEETDTYNEQSL.

The J gene is TRBJ1-1, the V gene TRBV12-3 or TRBV12-4; D is uncertain. CDR3 length: 15 amino acids. V was pared by 4 bases and J by 5 bases, with 17 bases between. As DNA, the CDR3 is TGTGCCAGCAGTTCTCGGACGTTAGTGGTGACTGAAGCTTTCTTT. This codes for CASSSRTLVVTEAFF.

To note about this clonotype: A read error may explain this, as a much larger clone is one base away. The chain uses TRBV5-1 and TRBJ2-3, with TRBD1 matching over 9 bases. With V trimmed by 0 bases and J by 5 bases, 1 base remained unmatched. The CDR3 consists of 14 residues. Germline CDR1 SGHRS, CDR2 YFSETQ. CDR3 bases: TGCGCCAGCAGCTTGGGGACAGGGGAAGATACGCAGTATTTT. The encoded protein is CASSLGTGEDTQYF.

This clonotype was detected ten times or more. The CDR3 sequence is CASSVETLTGYTF. CDR3 in DNA: TGTGCCAGCAGTGTAGAGACACTGACTGGCTACACCTTC. The chain joins TRBV6-1 to TRBJ1-2, with D uncertain. CDR1 is MNHNS, CDR2 SASEGT, per germline. The CDR3 consists of 13 residues. Trimming left V 4 bases short and J 7 bases short, with 13 bases between.

This clonotype occurred a few times. Compared with germline, one end of the junction differs, possibly owing to a read error. The chain is built from TRBV5-1 and TRBJ2-1; no clear D gene. The CDR3 length is 13 residues. Germline V gene lookup returns CDR1 SGHRS and CDR2 YFSETQ. The DNA for the CDR3 is TGCGCCAGCAGCTTGGGATCCTTCAATGAGCAGTTCTTC. Protein product: CASSLGSFNEQFF.

A few counts support this clonotype. The chain is built from TRBV4-1 and TRBJ2-5, with TRBD2 identical over 10 bases. This CDR3 spans 19 amino acids. With V trimmed by 4 bases and J by 1 base, 15 bases remained unmatched. Germline V gene sequence: CDR1 MGHRA, CDR2 YSYEKL. The CDR3 DNA sequence: TGCGCCAGCAGCCCTCGGGCTAGCGGGAGAGGCGTGCGCCAAGAGACCCAGTACTTC. Protein sequence: CASSPRASGRGVRQETQYF.